The 10 T cell receptor beta chains in this list originate from one sample, sequenced in a study of T cell responses to AZD1222 COVID-19 vaccine. The repertoire was sequenced with immunoSEQ multiplex PCR; TCRdb's copy has only in-frame clones and lacks some. The sample contains roughly 180,000 clones, 90% to 95% of which appear only once. The sample in question was peripheral blood, obtained 28 days after the second AZD1222 dose. The receptors shown here come from an adult who received the AZD1222 COVID-19 vaccine.

The chain couples TRBV20-1 to TRBJ2-4, with D hard to call. CDR3 size: 15 residues. Per germline, CDR1 DFQATT and CDR2 SNEGSKA (reference sequence). Trimming took 3 bases from V and 0 from J, leaving 12 bases between them. CDR3: CSASIPPLAKNIQYF. The CDR3 DNA reads as TGCAGTGCTAGTATCCCGCCCCTAGCCAAAAACATTCAGTACTTC.

This chain uses TRBV7-8 with TRBJ2-3, with TRBD2 identical over 7 bases. From germline, CDR1 is SGHVS and CDR2 FQNEAQ. Trimming cost V 5 bases and J 0 bases; bases outside gene matches: 8. This CDR3 region has 16 residues. CDR3 in amino acids: CASSTRFSGSTDTQYF. DNA of the CDR3: TGTGCCAGCAGCACCAGGTTTAGCGGGAGCACAGATACGCAGTATTTT.

This chain joins TRBV3-1 (or the pseudogene TRBV3-2) and TRBJ1-3, with D hard to call. Deletions cut 3 bases from V and 8 bases from J, with 11 bases between. Germline CDR1 LGHDT, CDR2 YNNKEL (reference sequence). This CDR3 is built from 13 residues. The CDR3 region is CASSHTAVDTIYF. The CDR3 DNA follows: TGTGCCAGCAGCCATACAGCCGTAGACACCATATATTTT.

V and J are TRBV6-5 and TRBJ1-2, with a weak D call TRBD1 (5 bases). Trimming pared 6 bases from V and 0 bases from J, leaving 14 bases between. Germline CDR1 MNHEY, CDR2 SVGAGI. The CDR3 sequence is 15 residues long. CDR3 in DNA: TGTGCCAGCAGGACAGCAGGGCCTTCTAACTATGGCTACACCTTC. Amino acids: CASRTAGPSNYGYTF.

V usage is TRBV30 and J usage is TRBJ2-3; no firm D call. Germline CDR1 reads GTSNPN; CDR2 reads SVGIG (reference sequence). Trimming stripped 1 base from V and 8 bases from J, with 7 bases between. The CDR3 consists of 11 residues. In DNA, the CDR3 is TGTGCCTGGAGTGGGGCCGCTACGCAGTATTTT. Translation: CAWSGAATQYF.

V gene TRBV5-8 combines with J gene TRBJ1-4; 9 nucleotides line up with TRBD1. J was trimmed by 5 bases and V by 5 bases; bases with no gene match: 10. Germline V gene sequence: CDR1 SGHTS, CDR2 YDEGEE. The CDR3 is made up of 16 amino acids. The CDR3 coding sequence is TGTGCCAGCAGTATACAGGGGGCGGCCTCAAATGAAAAACTGTTTTTT. Protein product: CASSIQGAASNEKLFF.

The rearrangement links TRBV18 to TRBJ2-7; D is perhaps TRBD1 (6 bases). The CDR3 extends over 16 amino acids. The V gene lost 1 base and the J gene lost 0 bases, with 13 bases spanning the gap. The V gene's germline CDR1 is KGHSH and CDR2 LQKENI. The CDR3 region has the DNA TGTGCCAGCTCACCACGACAGGTGGCGACCTCCTACGAGCAGTACTTC. This gives the protein CASSPRQVATSYEQYF.

V and J are TRBV6-5 and TRBJ1-1; D uncertain. Germline V gives CDR1 MNHEY, CDR2 SVGAGI. V lost 7 bases and J 7 bases, leaving 10 bases between the germline ends. This CDR3 spans 11 amino acids. The CDR3 region has the DNA TGTGCCAGCATTAAAGACGGTGAAGCTTTCTTT. Amino acid sequence: CASIKDGEAFF.

This chain links TRBV2 with TRBJ1-2; weak D call: TRBD1 (5 bases). Germline V gives CDR1 SNHLY, CDR2 FYNNEI. V was cut by 6 bases and J by 8 bases, with 19 bases left in between. The CDR3 is 14 residues long. The CDR3 sequence is CASRLPTVSPGYTF. The CDR3 coding sequence is TGTGCCAGCAGGCTACCGACAGTATCCCCGGGCTACACCTTC.

This clone was counted once. CDR3 in DNA: TGTGCCAGCAGCTTGTGGAACACTGAAGCTTTCTTT. Its translation: CASSLWNTEAFF. The V call is TRBV5-5, the J call TRBJ1-1; D is uncertain. Trimming pared 1 base from V and 1 base from J, leaving 2 bases between. Germline assignment: CDR1 SGHKS and CDR2 YYEKEE (reference sequence). There are 12 residues in the CDR3.